The 16 T cell receptor beta chains in this list originate from one sample, sequenced in a study of Graves' ophthalmopathy and Graves' hyperthyroidism. Amplification from RNA transcripts yielded the TCR beta CDR3 regions. HTBI-primed first-round RT-PCR preceded second-round multiplex PCR. TCRdb reanalysed the multiplex PCR reads using MiXCR and keeps one entry per CDR3 protein. The table has 600,000 to 650,000 distinct CDR3 sequences, about a fifth seen once; the top ten hold more than 5.5%. Material for sequencing was peripheral blood. Every receptor here comes from a woman aged 18-30 years with stable Graves' hyperthyroidism. Some clones in this sample may be carry-over from other donors' samples.

The chain has TRBV6-1 and TRBJ2-2, with TRBD1 matching 9 bases. Germline V gene lookup returns CDR1 MNHNS and CDR2 SASEGT. The CDR3 length is 16 residues. J lost 5 bases, V lost 8 bases, and 12 bases had no gene match. CDR3: CASSRPGQGYTGELFF. The CDR3 DNA follows: TGTGCCAGCTCGAGACCGGGACAGGGATATACCGGGGAGCTGTTTTTT.

This clonotype came up a few times. The chain combines TRBV12-3 or TRBV12-4 with TRBJ2-7; D is perhaps TRBD1 (5 bases). V was pared by 5 bases and J by 6 bases, with 14 bases between. CDR3 length: 13 residues. As DNA, the CDR3 is TGTGCCAGCAGTGTCAAACAGGTGACCGAGCAGTACTTC. Residues: CASSVKQVTEQYF.

This sequence joins TRBV9 and TRBJ1-1, with D perhaps TRBD1 (5 bases). CDR1 and CDR2 from the germline V gene are SGDLS and YYNGEE. V lost 4 bases and J 6 bases, leaving 19 bases between the germline ends. The CDR3 length is 15 residues. Here the CDR3 DNA reads TGTGCCAGCAGCCCCGGCTTGGGGGGTTTTTCTGAAGCTTTCTTT. Protein sequence: CASSPGLGGFSEAFF.

This clonotype has just a few counts. One junction end disagrees with the germline gene, perhaps due to a read error. V gene TRBV9 combines with J gene TRBJ2-7; 7 nucleotides agree with TRBD1. The germline CDR1 and CDR2 sequences are SGDLS and YYNGEE. The CDR3 extends over 13 amino acids. For the CDR3, the DNA is TGTGTCAGCAGCCCTTACAGGGGTGGCGAGCAGTACTTC. Protein: CVSSPYRGGEQYF.

The sample holds many counts of this clonotype. J is TRBJ2-5 and V is TRBV28; 7 positions match TRBD2. Trimming removed 4 bases from V and 5 bases from J; junction bases left unmatched: 10. This CDR3 is 15 amino acids long. Germline V gene sequence: CDR1 MDHEN, CDR2 SYDVKM. CDR3 in amino acids: CASSSYRAGLETQYF. The CDR3 nucleotides read TGTGCCAGCAGTTCCTATCGAGCGGGGCTGGAGACCCAGTACTTC. Together with reference TRBV28 and TRBJ2-5, the CDR3 gives the full variable domain: DVKVTQSSRYLVKRTGEKVFLECVQDMDHENMFWYRQDPGLGLRLIYFSYDVKMKEKGDIPEGYSVSREKKERFSLILESASTNQTSMYLCASSSYRAGLETQYFGPGTRLLVL.

A note on this clonotype: Given a much more abundant clone one base away, this may be a read error. CDR3 amino acids: CASSSGIGGELCF. The CDR3 DNA sequence: TGTGCCAGCAGCAGCGGAATTGGCGGGGAGCTGTGTTTT. V and J are TRBV11-3 and TRBJ2-2, with a possible D match to TRBD2 (6 bases). Germline V CDR1 and CDR2: SGHNT, YENEEA. This CDR3 contains 13 residues.

This clonotype was picked up one time. This chain connects TRBV19 to TRBJ1-5, with 9 bases that match TRBD1. The CDR3 runs 17 residues. Trimming at V came to 2 bases and at J to 1 base, leaving 6 bases not matched to a gene. From germline, CDR1 is LNHDA and CDR2 SQIVND (reference sequence). CDR3 in amino acids: CASSINDRGFSNQPQHF. The CDR3 DNA sequence: TGTGCCAGTAGTATAAATGACAGGGGGTTCAGCAATCAGCCCCAGCATTTT.

The chain recombines TRBV28 with TRBJ2-4, with D perhaps matching TRBD1 (6 bases). Germline V gene sequence: CDR1 MDHEN, CDR2 SYDVKM. This CDR3 is built from 13 residues. V lost 6 bases to trimming and J lost 9 bases, with 15 bases between them. The CDR3 reads CASSPAGAGIQYF. In DNA, the CDR3 is TGTGCCAGCAGCCCGGCAGGGGCGGGCATTCAGTACTTC.

Many counts were recorded for this clonotype. This may be a read error, as it is one base from a much larger clone. The chain combines TRBV2 with TRBJ2-5, with TRBD1 as a possible D gene (6 bases). CDR1 is SNHLY and CDR2 is FYNNEI in the germline V gene. This CDR3 region has 13 residues. The V and J ends lost 8 bases and 4 bases respectively, with 14 bases between them. This chain's CDR3 is CASGGTNRETQYF. CDR3 DNA sequence: TGTGCCAGCGGTGGGACAAACCGAGAGACCCAGTACTTC.

The chain is built from TRBV5-1 and TRBJ2-7; TRBD2 matches at 10 bases. CDR3 length equals 17 residues. CDR1 is SGHRS and CDR2 is YFSETQ in the germline V gene. Trimming took 4 bases from V and 3 from J; bases not matched to a gene: 13. The CDR3 region is CASSLQPRAGGVYEQYF. The CDR3 DNA reads TGCGCCAGCAGCCTCCAGCCGAGAGCGGGAGGGGTCTACGAGCAGTACTTC.

J is TRBJ2-5 and V is TRBV18; D not resolved. The DNA end is a closer match to TRBJ2-4, so the J assignment may be wrong. The CDR3 length is 14 residues. Germline V CDR1 and CDR2: KGHSH, LQKENI. The CDR3 sequence: CASSPTQEKNIQYF. In DNA form, the CDR3 reads TGTGCCAGCTCACCGACGCAGGAAAAAAACATTCAGTACTTC.

This clonotype was observed at least ten times. This rearrangement joins TRBV12-3 or TRBV12-4 to TRBJ2-1, with D hard to call. Trimming took off 3 bases at V and 8 bases at J, with 11 bases between the two ends. This CDR3 has 13 residues. The CDR3 coding sequence is TGTGCCAGCAGTTTGTTCGGACGGGATGAGCAGTTCTTC. Its translation: CASSLFGRDEQFF.

Ten or more counts support this clonotype. This rearrangement joins TRBV15 to TRBJ2-7, with D possibly matching TRBD1 (5 bases). This CDR3 has 16 amino acids. The V end lost 3 bases, the J end lost 0 bases, and 15 bases lay between the germline ends. Germline-derived CDR1 and CDR2 are LNHNV and YYDKDF (reference sequence). The CDR3 DNA sequence: TGTGCCACCAGCAGGTCGGCAGGGTCCCTCTCCTACGAGCAGTACTTC. Its protein is CATSRSAGSLSYEQYF.

This clonotype occurred a few times. The chain uses TRBV7-3 and TRBJ1-1; no clear D. Per the germline V gene, CDR1 is SGHTA and CDR2 is FQGTGA. The CDR3 loop spans 13 amino acids. Trimming removed 2 bases at V and 1 base at J, with 5 bases between. The CDR3 nucleotides read TGTGCCAGCAGCTTACTTTGGAACACTGAAGCTTTCTTT. This sequence encodes CASSLLWNTEAFF. The full variable domain, in which reference TRBV7-3 and TRBJ1-1 provide the parts outside the CDR3, is GAGVSQTPSNKVTEKGKYVELRCDPISGHTALYWYRQSLGQGPEFLIYFQGTGAADDSGLPNDRFFAVRPEGSVSTLKIQRTERGDSAVYLCASSLLWNTEAFFGQGTRLTVV.

The chain combines TRBV12-5 with TRBJ1-5; unclear D gene. V shed 1 base and J shed 4 bases, with 8 bases lying between them. The CDR3 extends over 14 amino acids. CDR1 and CDR2 from the germline V gene are LGHNT and FRNRAP. The CDR3 bases are TGTGCTAGTGGTTTGGGTCAGGTTAATCAGCCCCAGCATTTT. Amino acids: CASGLGQVNQPQHF.

The sample holds many counts of this clonotype. No conserved phenylalanine or tryptophan is present at the end of the CDR3, so a read error is the likely explanation. This chain joins TRBV6-1 and TRBJ2-5; D may be TRBD2 (6 bases). The CDR3 is 13 residues long. The germline V gene encodes CDR1 MNHNS and CDR2 SASEGT. Trimming removed 6 bases from V and 5 bases from J, with 13 bases in between. The CDR3 loop is CASRTGALETQYL. The CDR3 nucleotides read TGTGCCAGCAGGACGGGAGCCTTGGAGACCCAGTACCTC.